This T cell receptor (beta chain) stems from a study of shared T cell receptors in the human thymus. Produced via immunoSEQ multiplex PCR; TCRdb's table is partial and in-frame only. The sample gives some 660,000 clones, more than 70% of which show up once; approximately 0.0097% is in the top ten. Germline CDR1 reads MDHEN; CDR2 reads SYDVKM. This CDR3 region has 16 residues. Germline trimming cut 6 bases from V and 2 bases from J; bases unmatched to any gene: 11. The same sample was also used in a study of human thymus T cells.

This clonotype was obtained from a boy younger than two with a congenital heart defect. The sequencing input was thymocytes. The gene calls are TRBV28 and TRBJ1-2; 8 bases map to TRBD1. The CDR3, as DNA: TGTGCCAGCAGCTCTCCTCGACAGGGGTTGAACTATGGCTACACCTTC. Translated: CASSSPRQGLNYGYTF.